The entry below describes one T cell receptor beta chain. Its antigen is not identified. These data belong to a study of chemoradiotherapy in HPV16-positive cancers. Overall study: A couple of HPV16-positive patients' cells yielded candidate HPV-specific clones and common motifs.

Study results and limitations: The functional HPV-specific definition rests on just two HPV16-positive patients. Candidate HPV-specific clones and E7-related TCR motifs grew in tumor during treatment.

Repeated repertoire sampling spanned the course of chemoradiotherapy. The CDR3 has 13 amino acids. The V end was cut by 5 bases, the J end by 4 bases, with 11 bases between. Germline lookup yields CDR1 SGHVS and CDR2 FNYEAQ. Using immunoSEQ multiplex PCR, the repertoire was profiled, and TCRdb retains in-frame clones only, with some absent. The table lists 20,000 to 25,000 clones, roughly 89% of them singletons. This chain joins TRBV7-6 and TRBJ1-1, with unresolved D. The sequences come from blood, collected from a patient who underwent chemoradiotherapy. This receptor was identified in a human donor with HPV-associated anogenital cancer. CDR3 sequence: CASSPPVSTEAFF. The CDR3 DNA is TGTGCCAGCAGCCCCCCGGTATCCACTGAAGCTTTCTTT.